The sequence of this T cell receptor beta chain was determined in a study of beta chain features in type 1 diabetes. This clone was picked up a small number of times. The antigen remains undetermined. Overall study results and limits: Fewer junction insertions and more nucleotide deletions appeared in type 1 diabetes patients. The study found moderately but significantly shorter TCRB CDR3s in all four CD4+ subsets of Type 1 diabetes patients.

Reverse transcribing all isolated RNA meant expressed TCRB transcripts were sequenced. The repertoire was sequenced with immunoSEQ multiplex PCR; TCRdb's copy has only in-frame clones and lacks some. The data show some 140,000 clones, 7% to 10% seen once. The V gene end was trimmed by 5 bases and the J gene end by 3 bases; junction bases not matched to a gene: 5. Looked up from germline, CDR1 is SGHTA and CDR2 is FQGTGA. CDR3 size: 15 residues. The receptor's source is a man aged 30 to 45 with type 1 diabetes. The chain carries TRBV7-3 and TRBJ2-3, with 10 bases lining up with TRBD1. Sample: central memory CD4+ T cells from blood. Here the CDR3 reads CASSRGQGHTDTQYF. The DNA of the CDR3 is TGTGCCAGCAGCCGGGGACAGGGGCATACAGATACGCAGTATTTT.